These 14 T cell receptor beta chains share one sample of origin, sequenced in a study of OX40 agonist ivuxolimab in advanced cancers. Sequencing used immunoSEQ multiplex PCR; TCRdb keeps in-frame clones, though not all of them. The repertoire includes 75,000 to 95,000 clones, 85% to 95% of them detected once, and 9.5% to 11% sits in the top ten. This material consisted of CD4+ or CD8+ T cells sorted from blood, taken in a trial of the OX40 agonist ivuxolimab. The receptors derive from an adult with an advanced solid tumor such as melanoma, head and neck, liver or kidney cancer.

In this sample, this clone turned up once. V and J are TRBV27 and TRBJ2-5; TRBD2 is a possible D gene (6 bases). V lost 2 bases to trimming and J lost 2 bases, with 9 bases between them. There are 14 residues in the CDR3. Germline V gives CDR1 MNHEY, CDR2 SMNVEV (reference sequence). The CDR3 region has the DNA TGTGCCAGCAGTTTACTTCGGGGGCAAGAGACCCAGTACTTC. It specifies CASSLLRGQETQYF.

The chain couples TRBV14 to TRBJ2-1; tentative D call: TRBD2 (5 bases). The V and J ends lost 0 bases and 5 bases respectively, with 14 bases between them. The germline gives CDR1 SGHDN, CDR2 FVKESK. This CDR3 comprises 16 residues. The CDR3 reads CASSQDDPSPDNEQFF. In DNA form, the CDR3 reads TGTGCCAGCAGCCAAGATGACCCTAGCCCCGACAATGAGCAGTTCTTC.

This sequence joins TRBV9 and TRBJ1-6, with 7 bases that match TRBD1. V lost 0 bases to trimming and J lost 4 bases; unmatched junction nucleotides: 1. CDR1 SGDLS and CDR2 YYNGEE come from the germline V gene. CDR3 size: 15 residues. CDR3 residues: CASSVEQGYNSPLHF. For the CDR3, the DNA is TGTGCCAGCAGCGTAGAACAGGGGTATAATTCACCCCTCCACTTT.

CDR3 sequence reads: CASSYDDTYSGNTIYF. The CDR3 region has the DNA TGTGCCAGCAGCTATGATGACACCTACTCTGGAAACACCATATATTTT. This chain uses TRBV7-6 with TRBJ1-3; D not resolved. Trimming left V 4 bases short and J 0 bases short, with 13 bases between. CDR1 is SGHVS, CDR2 FNYEAQ, per germline. The CDR3 is made up of 16 amino acids. Complete variable domain (other parts from reference TRBV7-6 and TRBJ1-3): GAGVSQSPRYKVTKRGQDVALRCDPISGHVSLYWYRQALGQGPEFLTYFNYEAQQDKSGLPNDRFSAERPEGSISTLTIQRTEQRDSAMYRCASSYDDTYSGNTIYFGEGSWLTVV.

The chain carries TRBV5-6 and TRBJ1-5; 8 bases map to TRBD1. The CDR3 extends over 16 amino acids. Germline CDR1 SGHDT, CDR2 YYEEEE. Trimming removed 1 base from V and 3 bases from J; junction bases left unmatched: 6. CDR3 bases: TGTGCCAGCAGCTTGATGGGACAGGTGTTCAATCAGCCCCAGCATTTT. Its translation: CASSLMGQVFNQPQHF.

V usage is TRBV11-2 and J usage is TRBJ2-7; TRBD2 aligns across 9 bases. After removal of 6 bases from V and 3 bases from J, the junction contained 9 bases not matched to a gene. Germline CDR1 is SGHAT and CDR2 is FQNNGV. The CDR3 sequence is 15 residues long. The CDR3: CASSPGLATNYEQYF. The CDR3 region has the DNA TGTGCCAGCAGTCCCGGACTAGCGACAAACTACGAGCAGTACTTC.

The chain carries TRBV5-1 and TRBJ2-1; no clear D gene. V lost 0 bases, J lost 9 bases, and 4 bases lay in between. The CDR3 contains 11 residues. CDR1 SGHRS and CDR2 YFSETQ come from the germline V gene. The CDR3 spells CASSLGSEQFF. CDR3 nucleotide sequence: TGCGCCAGCAGCTTGGGGTCTGAGCAGTTCTTC. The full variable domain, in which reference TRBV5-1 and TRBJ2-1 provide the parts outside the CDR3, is KAGVTQTPRYLIKTRGQQVTLSCSPISGHRSVSWYQQTPGQGLQFLFEYFSETQRNKGNFPGRFSGRQFSNSRSEMNVSTLELGDSALYLCASSLGSEQFFGPGTRLTVL.

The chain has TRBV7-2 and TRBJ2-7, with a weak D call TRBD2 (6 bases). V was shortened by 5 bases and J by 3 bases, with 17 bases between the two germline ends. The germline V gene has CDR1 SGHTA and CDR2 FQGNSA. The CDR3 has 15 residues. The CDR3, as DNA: TGTGCCAGCAGCCCGGGGAGGCTACCCCACTACGAGCAGTACTTC. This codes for CASSPGRLPHYEQYF.

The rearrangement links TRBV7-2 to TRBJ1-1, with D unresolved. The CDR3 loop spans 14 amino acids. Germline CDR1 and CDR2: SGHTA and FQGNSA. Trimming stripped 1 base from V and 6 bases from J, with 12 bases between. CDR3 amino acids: CASSLGAGRAEAFF. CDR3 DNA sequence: TGTGCCAGCAGCTTAGGGGCAGGACGGGCTGAAGCTTTCTTT.

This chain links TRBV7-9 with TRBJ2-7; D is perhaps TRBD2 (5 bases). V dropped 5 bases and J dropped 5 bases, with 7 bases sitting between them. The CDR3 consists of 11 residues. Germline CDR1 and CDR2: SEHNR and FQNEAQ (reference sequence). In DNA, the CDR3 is TGTGCCAGCAGCCCCGGGAACGAGCAGTACTTC. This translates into CASSPGNEQYF.

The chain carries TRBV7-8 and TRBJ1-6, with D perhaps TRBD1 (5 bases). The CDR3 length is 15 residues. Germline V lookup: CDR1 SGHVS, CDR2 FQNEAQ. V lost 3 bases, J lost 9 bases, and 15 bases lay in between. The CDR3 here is CASSFVGGYGSPLHF. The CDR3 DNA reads TGTGCCAGCAGCTTCGTGGGGGGGTACGGTTCACCCCTCCACTTT.

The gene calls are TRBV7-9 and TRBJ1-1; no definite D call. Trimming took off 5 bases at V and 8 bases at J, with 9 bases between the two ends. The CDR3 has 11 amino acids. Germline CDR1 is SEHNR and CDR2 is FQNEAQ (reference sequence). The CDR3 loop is CASSRGWEAFF. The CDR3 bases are TGTGCCAGCAGCCGGGGTTGGGAAGCTTTCTTT.

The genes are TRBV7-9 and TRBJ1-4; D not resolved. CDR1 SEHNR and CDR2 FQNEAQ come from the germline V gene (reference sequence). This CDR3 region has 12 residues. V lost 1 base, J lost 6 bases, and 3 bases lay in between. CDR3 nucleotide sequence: TGTGCCAGCAGCTTAGTTGATGAAAAACTGTTTTTT. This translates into CASSLVDEKLFF.

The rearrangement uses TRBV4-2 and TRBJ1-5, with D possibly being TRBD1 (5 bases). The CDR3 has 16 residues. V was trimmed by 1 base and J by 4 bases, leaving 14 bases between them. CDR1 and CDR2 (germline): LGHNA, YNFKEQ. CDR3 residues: CASSQGDPNGNQPQHF. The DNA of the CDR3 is TGTGCCAGCAGCCAAGGGGACCCAAACGGGAATCAGCCCCAGCATTTT.